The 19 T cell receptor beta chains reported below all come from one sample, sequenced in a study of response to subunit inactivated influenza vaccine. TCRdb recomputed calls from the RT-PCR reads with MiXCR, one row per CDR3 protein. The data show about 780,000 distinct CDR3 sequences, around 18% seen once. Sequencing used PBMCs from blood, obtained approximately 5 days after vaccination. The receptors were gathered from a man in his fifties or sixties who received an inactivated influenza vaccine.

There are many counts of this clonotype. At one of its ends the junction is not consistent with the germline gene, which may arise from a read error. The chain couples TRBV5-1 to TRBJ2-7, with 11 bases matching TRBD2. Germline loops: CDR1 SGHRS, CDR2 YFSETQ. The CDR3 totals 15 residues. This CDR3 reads CASSVTSGSSYEQYF. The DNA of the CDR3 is TGTGCCAGCAGTGTTACTAGCGGGAGCTCCTACGAGCAGTACTTC.

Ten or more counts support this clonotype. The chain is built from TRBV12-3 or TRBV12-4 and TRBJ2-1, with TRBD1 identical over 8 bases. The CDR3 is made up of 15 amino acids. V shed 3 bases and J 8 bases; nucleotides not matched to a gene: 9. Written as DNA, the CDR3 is TGTGCCAGCAGTTTCCTCCGGACAGGGATCCATGAGCAGTTCTTC. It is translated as CASSFLRTGIHEQFF.

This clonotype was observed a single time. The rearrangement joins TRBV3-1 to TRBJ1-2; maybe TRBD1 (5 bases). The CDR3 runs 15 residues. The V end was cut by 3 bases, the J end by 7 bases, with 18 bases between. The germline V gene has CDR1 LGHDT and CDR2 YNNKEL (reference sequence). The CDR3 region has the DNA TGTGCCAGCAGCCATCAAGGGACGGGGGAAGGTGGCTACACCTTC. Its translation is CASSHQGTGEGGYTF. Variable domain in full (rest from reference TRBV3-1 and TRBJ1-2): DTAVSQTPKYLVTQMGNDKSIKCEQNLGHDTMYWYKQDSKKFLKIMFSYNNKELIINETVPNRFSPKSPDKAHLNLHINSLELGDSAVYFCASSHQGTGEGGYTFGSGTRLTVV.

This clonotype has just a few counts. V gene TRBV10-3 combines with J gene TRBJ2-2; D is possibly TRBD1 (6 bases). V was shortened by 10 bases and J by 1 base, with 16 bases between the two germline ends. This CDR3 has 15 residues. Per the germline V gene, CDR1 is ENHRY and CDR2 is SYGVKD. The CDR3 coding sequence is TGTGCCACCAAAGCCGGGACATTGAACACCGGGGAGCTGTTTTTT. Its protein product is CATKAGTLNTGELFF.

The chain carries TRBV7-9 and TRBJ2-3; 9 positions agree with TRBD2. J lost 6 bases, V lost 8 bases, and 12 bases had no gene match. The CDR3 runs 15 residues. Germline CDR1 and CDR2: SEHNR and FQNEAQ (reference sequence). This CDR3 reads CASSRQAGGGDTQYF. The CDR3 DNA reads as TGTGCCAGCTCCCGCCAAGCGGGGGGCGGGGATACGCAGTATTTT. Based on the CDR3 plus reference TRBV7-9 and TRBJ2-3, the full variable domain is DTGVSQNPRHKITKRGQNVTFRCDPISEHNRLYWYRQTLGQGPEFLTYFQNEAQLEKSRLLSDRFSAERPKGSFSTLEIQRTEQGDSAMYLCASSRQAGGGDTQYFGPGTRLTVL.

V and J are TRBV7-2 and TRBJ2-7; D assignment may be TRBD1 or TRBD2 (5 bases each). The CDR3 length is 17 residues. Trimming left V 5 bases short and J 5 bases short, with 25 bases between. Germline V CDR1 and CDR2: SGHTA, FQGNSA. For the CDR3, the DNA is TGTGCCAGCAGCCCCGTGTCGGGGACGTCCATAAGGGACGAGCAGTACTTC. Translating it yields CASSPVSGTSIRDEQYF.

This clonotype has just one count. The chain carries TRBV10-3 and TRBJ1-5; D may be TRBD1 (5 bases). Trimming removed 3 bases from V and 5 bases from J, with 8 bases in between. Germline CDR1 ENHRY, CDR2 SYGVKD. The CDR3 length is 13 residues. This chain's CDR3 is CAISEMTDQPQHF. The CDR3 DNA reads TGTGCCATCAGTGAAATGACAGATCAGCCCCAGCATTTT.

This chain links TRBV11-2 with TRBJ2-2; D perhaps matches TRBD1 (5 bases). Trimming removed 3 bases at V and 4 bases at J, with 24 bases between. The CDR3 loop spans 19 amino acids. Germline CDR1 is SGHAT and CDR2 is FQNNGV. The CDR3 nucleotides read TGTGCCAGCAGCTTCGGGTACAAGGGGCCTCCTTTGGGCACCGGGGAGCTGTTTTTT. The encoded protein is CASSFGYKGPPLGTGELFF.

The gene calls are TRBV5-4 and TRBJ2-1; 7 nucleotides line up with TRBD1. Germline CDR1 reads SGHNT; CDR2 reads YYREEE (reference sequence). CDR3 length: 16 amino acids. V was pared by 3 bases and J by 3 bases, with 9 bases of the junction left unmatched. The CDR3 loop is CASSSAPGTVYNEQFF. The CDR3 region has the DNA TGTGCCAGCAGCTCCGCTCCCGGGACAGTCTACAATGAGCAGTTCTTC.

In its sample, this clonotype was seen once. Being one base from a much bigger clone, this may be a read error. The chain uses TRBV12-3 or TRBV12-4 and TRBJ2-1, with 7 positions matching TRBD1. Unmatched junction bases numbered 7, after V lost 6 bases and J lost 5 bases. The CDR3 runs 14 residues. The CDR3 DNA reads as TGTGCCAGCAGCAAGAGCGGACAGGACAATGAGCAGTTCTTC. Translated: CASSKSGQDNEQFF.

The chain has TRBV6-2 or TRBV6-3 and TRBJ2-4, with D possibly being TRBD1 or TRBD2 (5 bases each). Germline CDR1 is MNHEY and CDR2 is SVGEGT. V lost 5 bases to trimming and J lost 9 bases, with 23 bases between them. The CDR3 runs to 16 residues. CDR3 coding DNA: TGTGCCAGCAGTACAAGGGACCCCCCCAGGAGTGGCATTCAGTACTTC. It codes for CASSTRDPPRSGIQYF.

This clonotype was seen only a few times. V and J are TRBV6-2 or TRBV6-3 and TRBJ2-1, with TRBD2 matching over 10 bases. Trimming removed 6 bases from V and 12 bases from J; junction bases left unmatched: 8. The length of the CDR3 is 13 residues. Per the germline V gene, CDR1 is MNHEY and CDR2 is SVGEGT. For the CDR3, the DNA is TGTGCCAGCAGCCAGGGACTAGCGAGGGGGCAGTTCTTC. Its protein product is CASSQGLARGQFF.

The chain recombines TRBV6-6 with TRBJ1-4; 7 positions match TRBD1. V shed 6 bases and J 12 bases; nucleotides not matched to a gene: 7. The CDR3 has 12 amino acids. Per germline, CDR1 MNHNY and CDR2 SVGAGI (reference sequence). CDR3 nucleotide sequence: TGTGCCAGCAGCTCGACAGGGAGACAACTGTTTTTT. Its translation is CASSSTGRQLFF.

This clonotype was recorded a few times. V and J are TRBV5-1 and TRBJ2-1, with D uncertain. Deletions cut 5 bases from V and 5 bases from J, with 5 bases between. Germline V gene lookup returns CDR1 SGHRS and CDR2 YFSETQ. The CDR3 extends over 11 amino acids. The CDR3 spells CASRVHNEQFF. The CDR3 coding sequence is TGCGCCAGCAGGGTCCACAATGAGCAGTTCTTC.

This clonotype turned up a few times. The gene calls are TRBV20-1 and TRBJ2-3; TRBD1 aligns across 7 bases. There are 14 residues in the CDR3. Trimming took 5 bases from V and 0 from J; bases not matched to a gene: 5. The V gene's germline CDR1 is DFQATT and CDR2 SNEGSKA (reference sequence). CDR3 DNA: TGCAGTGCTTTCCGGGACAGAAGCACAGATACGCAGTATTTT. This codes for CSAFRDRSTDTQYF.

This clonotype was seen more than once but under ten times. The CDR3 region is CASSYSGPGAFF. The CDR3 bases are TGTGCCAGCAGTTACTCTGGCCCGGGTGCTTTCTTT. This chain joins TRBV6-2 or TRBV6-3 and TRBJ1-1; the D is unclear. V lost 0 bases, J lost 11 bases, and 10 bases lay in between. The CDR3 extends over 12 amino acids. Per the germline V gene, CDR1 is MNHEY and CDR2 is SVGEGT.

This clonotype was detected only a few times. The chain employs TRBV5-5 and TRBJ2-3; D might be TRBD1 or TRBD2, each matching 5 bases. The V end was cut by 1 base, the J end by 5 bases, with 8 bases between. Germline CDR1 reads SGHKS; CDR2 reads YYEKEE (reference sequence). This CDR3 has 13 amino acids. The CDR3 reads CASSLFGGDTQYF. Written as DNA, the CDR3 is TGTGCCAGCAGCTTGTTTGGGGGAGATACGCAGTATTTT.

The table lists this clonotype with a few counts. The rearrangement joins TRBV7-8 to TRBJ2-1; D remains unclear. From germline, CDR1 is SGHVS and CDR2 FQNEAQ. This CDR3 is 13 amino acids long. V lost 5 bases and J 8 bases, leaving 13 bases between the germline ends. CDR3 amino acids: CASSQVLRDEQFF. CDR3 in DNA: TGTGCCAGCAGCCAAGTCTTAAGGGATGAGCAGTTCTTC.

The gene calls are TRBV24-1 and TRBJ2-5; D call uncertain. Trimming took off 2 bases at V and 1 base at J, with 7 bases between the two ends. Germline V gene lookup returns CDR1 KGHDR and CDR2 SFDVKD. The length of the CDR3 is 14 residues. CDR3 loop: CATSDSLGQETQYF. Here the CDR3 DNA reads TGTGCCACCAGTGATTCGTTGGGCCAAGAGACCCAGTACTTC.